Below, 12 T cell receptor beta chains from the same sample are listed, as sequenced in a study of OX40 agonist ivuxolimab in advanced cancers. The protocol was immunoSEQ multiplex PCR, while the TCRdb copy is restricted to in-frame clones and leaves out a portion. Here the sample spans around 80,000 clones, more than 75% being singletons. Source: CD4+ or CD8+ T cells sorted from blood, taken in a trial of the OX40 agonist ivuxolimab. The receptors originated from an adult with an advanced solid tumor such as melanoma, head and neck, liver or kidney cancer.

The chain employs TRBV5-1 and TRBJ2-1, with D maybe TRBD2 (6 bases). Germline V gives CDR1 SGHRS, CDR2 YFSETQ. The CDR3 sequence is 15 residues long. The V end lost 4 bases, the J end lost 3 bases, and 14 bases lay between the germline ends. The CDR3 DNA is TGCGCCAGCAGCCGGGACTGGTCGGGCTACAATGAGCAGTTCTTC. Its protein product is CASSRDWSGYNEQFF.

The rearrangement links TRBV10-3 to TRBJ2-5; 7 nucleotides line up with TRBD1. The CDR3 consists of 15 residues. Germline values: CDR1 ENHRY, CDR2 SYGVKD. The V and J ends lost 10 bases and 1 base, in that order; junction bases with no gene match: 12. The CDR3 spells CATDRGQSSQETQYF. The CDR3 DNA sequence: TGTGCCACAGACCGGGGACAGTCCTCCCAAGAGACCCAGTACTTC.

This clone turned up a few times. A read error may produce the germline difference seen at one junction end. V usage is TRBV4-3 and J usage is TRBJ2-6; D unresolved. CDR3 length: 15 residues. Germline V lookup: CDR1 LGHNA, CDR2 YSLEER. CDR3 DNA sequence: TGCGCCAGCAGTCAAGATACCTCTGGGGCCAACGTCCTGACTTTC. This encodes CASSQDTSGANVLTF.

V and J are TRBV25-1 and TRBJ2-1; no reliable D call. V lost 4 bases and J 0 bases, leaving 7 bases between the germline ends. The CDR3 is made up of 14 amino acids. In germline, CDR1 is MGHDK, CDR2 SYGVNS. The CDR3 nucleotides are TGTGCCAGCAGTGCCGCAGGCTCCTACAATGAGCAGTTCTTC. It is translated as CASSAAGSYNEQFF.

This clone came up once. The rearrangement uses TRBV5-1 and TRBJ2-4, with D uncertain. Trimming took off 5 bases at V and 0 bases at J, with 12 bases between the two ends. Germline V gene data show CDR1 as SGHRS and CDR2 as YFSETQ. The CDR3 sequence is 15 residues long. CDR3 bases: TGCGCCAGCAGTTTGCCAACTTTAGCCAAAAACATTCAGTACTTC. Translation gives CASSLPTLAKNIQYF. Full variable domain (outside the CDR3, taken from reference TRBV5-1 and TRBJ2-4): KAGVTQTPRYLIKTRGQQVTLSCSPISGHRSVSWYQQTPGQGLQFLFEYFSETQRNKGNFPGRFSGRQFSNSRSEMNVSTLELGDSALYLCASSLPTLAKNIQYFGAGTRLSVL.

The chain has TRBV7-3 and TRBJ2-3, with 11 nucleotides matching TRBD2. V trimming: 5 bases; J trimming: 1 base; junction bases outside the gene matches: 5. This CDR3 has 16 residues. Germline V gene sequence: CDR1 SGHTA, CDR2 FQGTGA. CDR3 bases: TGTGCCAGCAGCCAACAGACTAGCGGGGGCACAGATACGCAGTATTTT. This translates into CASSQQTSGGTDTQYF.

This rearrangement joins TRBV12-5 to TRBJ1-5; D gene ambiguous. Germline V CDR1 and CDR2: LGHNT, FRNRAP. The V end was cut by 7 bases, the J end by 0 bases, with 13 bases between. The CDR3 has 15 residues. The CDR3 region has the DNA TGTGCTAGTGCCCCCGCAGGTATTAGCAATCAGCCCCAGCATTTT. Its protein is CASAPAGISNQPQHF.

The V and J genes are TRBV7-2 and TRBJ2-5; either TRBD1 or TRBD2 may fit D (5 bases each). This CDR3 comprises 14 residues. Trimming removed 5 bases from V and 2 bases from J, with 12 bases in between. CDR1 and CDR2 from the germline V gene are SGHTA and FQGNSA. CDR3 sequence: CASSGRDQQETQYF. As DNA, the CDR3 is TGTGCCAGCAGCGGACGGGACCAGCAAGAGACCCAGTACTTC.

The rearrangement joins TRBV29-1 to TRBJ1-2, with 8 bases that match TRBD1. Germline lookup yields CDR1 SQVTM and CDR2 ANQGSEA. The CDR3 runs to 13 residues. After removal of 4 bases from V and 6 bases from J, the junction contained 7 bases not matched to a gene. The DNA of the CDR3 is TGCAGCGTTGTTCGTCGACAGGGGAATGGCTACACCTTC. Translated: CSVVRRQGNGYTF.

The chain has TRBV6-5 and TRBJ2-1; D is perhaps TRBD1 (5 bases). The CDR3 runs to 14 residues. The germline CDR1 and CDR2 sequences are MNHEY and SVGAGI. The V end lost 6 bases, the J end lost 2 bases, and 11 bases lay between the germline ends. The CDR3 sequence is CASRPSGTYNEQFF. CDR3 DNA sequence: TGTGCCAGCAGACCCTCAGGGACCTACAATGAGCAGTTCTTC.

This chain uses TRBV10-3 with TRBJ1-5; D gene unclear. The CDR3 sequence is 13 residues long. V lost 0 bases to trimming and J lost 6 bases, with 6 bases between them. Germline assignment: CDR1 ENHRY and CDR2 SYGVKD. The DNA of the CDR3 is TGTGCCATCAGTGAGTCGACGAGTCAGCCCCAGCATTTT. Its translation: CAISESTSQPQHF.

The chain employs TRBV4-1 and TRBJ1-2; a weak D match, TRBD1 (6 bases). CDR1 and CDR2 from the germline V gene are MGHRA and YSYEKL. The CDR3 covers 16 residues. V dropped 4 bases and J dropped 3 bases, with 18 bases sitting between them. CDR3 DNA sequence: TGCGCCAGCAGCCCGACTCGACAGGAGGGAGACTATGGCTACACCTTC. Its translation is CASSPTRQEGDYGYTF.